The 31 T cell receptor beta chains below were found in one sample sequenced in a study of blood T cell repertoires in COVID-19. Sequencing was performed with immunoSEQ multiplex PCR; in TCRdb, only in-frame clones are kept and a portion is missing. The sample has 250,000 to 350,000 clones, 65% to 85% seen once. Sequences were obtained from peripheral blood. Every receptor here comes from a woman aged 45-65 years with acute or convalescent COVID-19.

This clone was seen only once. This chain joins TRBV28 and TRBJ2-5, with TRBD2 as a possible D gene (7 bases). The V end was cut by 4 bases, the J end by 4 bases, with 16 bases between. Germline V gene data show CDR1 as MDHEN and CDR2 as SYDVKM. This CDR3 has 15 residues. DNA for the CDR3: TGTGCCAGCAGTTCCTTCAGGGGCGGGGGAGAGACCCAGTACTTC. This encodes CASSSFRGGGETQYF.

V is TRBV30 and J is TRBJ1-4, with D tentatively TRBD1 (5 bases). V lost 5 bases and J 8 bases, leaving 12 bases between the germline ends. The germline V gene has CDR1 GTSNPN and CDR2 SVGIG (reference sequence). The CDR3 is made up of 12 amino acids. CDR3 sequence reads: CAWGRDGEKLFF. In nucleotides, the CDR3 is TGTGCCTGGGGCAGGGATGGGGAAAAACTGTTTTTT.

This clone occurred once. V gene TRBV20-1 combines with J gene TRBJ2-1; TRBD2 aligns across 8 bases. This CDR3 region has 11 residues. J gave up 12 bases and V 2 bases, and 3 bases lay outside the gene matches. The germline CDR1 and CDR2 sequences are DFQATT and SNEGSKA (reference sequence). The CDR3, as DNA: TGCAGTGCTAGATTTGCGGGGGGGCAGTTCTTC. Translated: CSARFAGGQFF.

Here the CDR3 DNA reads TGTGCCAGCAGCCAGGGGGGGAAGGGCATTGAAGCTTTCTTT. The encoded protein is CASSQGGKGIEAFF. The chain carries TRBV3-1 (or the pseudogene TRBV3-2) and TRBJ1-1, with a weak D call TRBD1 (5 bases). The germline V gene encodes CDR1 LGHDT and CDR2 YNNKEL (reference sequence). This CDR3 spans 14 amino acids. V was pared by 3 bases and J by 7 bases, with 15 bases between.

J is TRBJ1-2 and V is TRBV27; D is unresolved. The CDR3 loop spans 13 amino acids. V lost 3 bases, J lost 4 bases, and 9 bases lay in between. Germline loops: CDR1 MNHEY, CDR2 SMNVEV (reference sequence). In DNA form, the CDR3 reads TGTGCCAGCAGTTTCAGGCAGTCCTATGGCTACACCTTC. As protein: CASSFRQSYGYTF.

The chain couples TRBV11-2 to TRBJ2-7; D might be TRBD1 (5 bases). The CDR3 loop spans 15 amino acids. The V end lost 5 bases, the J end lost 1 base, and 15 bases lay between the germline ends. Germline values: CDR1 SGHAT, CDR2 FQNNGV. Here the CDR3 reads CASSPLSAGSYEQYF. Written as DNA, the CDR3 is TGTGCCAGCAGCCCTCTTTCGGCAGGGTCCTACGAGCAGTACTTC.

This clone was recorded a few times. The gene calls are TRBV28 and TRBJ1-2; 7 nucleotides align to TRBD1. The CDR3 has 14 residues. The germline CDR1 and CDR2 sequences are MDHEN and SYDVKM. With 3 bases clipped from V and 6 bases from J, the junction kept 7 bases outside the gene matches. This CDR3 reads CASSFSDREDGYTF. The CDR3 DNA is TGTGCCAGCAGTTTCAGCGACAGGGAGGATGGCTACACCTTC.

The rearrangement links TRBV5-4 to TRBJ2-1; TRBD2 matches 11 bases. V shed 4 bases, J shed 3 bases, and the junction held 3 bases outside the gene matches. The germline CDR1 and CDR2 sequences are SGHNT and YYREEE (reference sequence). The CDR3 is 15 amino acids. The CDR3 region is CASSLAGGHYNEQFF. The CDR3 coding sequence is TGTGCCAGCAGCCTAGCGGGAGGCCACTACAATGAGCAGTTCTTC.

This clone was detected only a few times. The chain has TRBV5-6 and TRBJ2-5, with D hard to call. Trimming took off 4 bases at V and 2 bases at J, with 12 bases between the two ends. The length of the CDR3 is 14 residues. Per germline, CDR1 SGHDT and CDR2 YYEEEE. CDR3 sequence reads: CASSVGSAQETQYF. The DNA of the CDR3 is TGTGCCAGCAGCGTGGGCAGCGCTCAAGAGACCCAGTACTTC. Variable domain in full (rest from reference TRBV5-6 and TRBJ2-5): DAGVTQSPTHLIKTRGQQVTLRCSPKSGHDTVSWYQQALGQGPQFIFQYYEEEERQRGNFPDRFSGHQFPNYSSELNVNALLLGDSALYLCASSVGSAQETQYFGPGTRLLVL.

This chain connects TRBV4-2 to TRBJ1-2, with D tentatively TRBD1 (6 bases). CDR3 length: 13 amino acids. From germline, CDR1 is LGHNA and CDR2 YNFKEQ. Between the trimmed V and J ends, which lost 3 bases and 3 bases, there was a span of 8 bases. Here the CDR3 reads CASSQGQDYGYTF. In DNA form, the CDR3 reads TGTGCCAGCAGCCAGGGACAAGACTATGGCTACACCTTC.

The V call is TRBV5-8, the J call TRBJ1-1; possibly TRBD1 for D (5 bases). The CDR3 is 13 residues long. The V and J ends lost 4 bases and 7 bases respectively, with 14 bases between them. Germline V gene sequence: CDR1 SGHTS, CDR2 YDEGEE. CDR3 nucleotide sequence: TGTGCCAGCAGCACGACGGGGACTGGTGAAGCTTTCTTT. The encoded protein is CASSTTGTGEAFF.

The chain carries TRBV7-3 and TRBJ2-1; 9 bases match TRBD2. The germline gives CDR1 SGHTA, CDR2 FQGTGA. The CDR3 is 15 residues long. V was pared by 1 base and J by 6 bases, with 4 bases of the junction left unmatched. CDR3 amino acids: CASSLSGRASNEQFF. CDR3 nucleotide sequence: TGTGCCAGCAGCTTAAGCGGGAGGGCGAGCAATGAGCAGTTCTTC.

This chain joins TRBV5-4 and TRBJ2-5, with a tentative D call TRBD2 (7 bases). V was cut by 3 bases and J by 2 bases, with 17 bases left in between. CDR1 and CDR2 (germline): SGHNT, YYREEE (reference sequence). The CDR3 is made up of 16 amino acids. The DNA for the CDR3 is TGTGCCAGCAGCTCTTGGGGAGGGGGGGTGCAAGAGACCCAGTACTTC. Amino acids: CASSSWGGGVQETQYF.

The chain recombines TRBV5-6 with TRBJ1-6; no definite D call. Germline CDR1 is SGHDT and CDR2 is YYEEEE. V dropped 0 bases and J dropped 13 bases, with 8 bases sitting between them. This CDR3 has 12 residues. CDR3 nucleotides: TGTGCCAGCAGCTTGGGGCCCTGGCCCCTCCACTTT. It specifies CASSLGPWPLHF.

This clone came up a few times. The chain employs TRBV30 and TRBJ2-5, with 8 bases that match TRBD2. Trimming took 3 bases from V and 4 from J; bases not matched to a gene: 7. The CDR3 consists of 14 residues. The germline gives CDR1 GTSNPN, CDR2 SVGIG (reference sequence). CDR3 amino acids: CAWSPGLGSETQYF. DNA of the CDR3: TGTGCCTGGAGCCCGGGACTAGGGTCAGAGACCCAGTACTTC.

The chain carries TRBV21-1 and TRBJ2-7; the table names TRBD2, a call not compared with the DNA. TRBV21-1 is tagged as a pseudogene. The length of the CDR3 is 16 residues. The DNA of the CDR3 is TGTGCCAGCAGCAAAGGGGAACTAGCGGGTTTCTACGAGCAGTACTTC. This sequence encodes CASSKGELAGFYEQYF.

The chain uses TRBV9 and TRBJ1-2, with 9 bases lining up with TRBD1. J lost 4 bases, V lost 0 bases, and 4 bases had no gene match. The germline V gene encodes CDR1 SGDLS and CDR2 YYNGEE. The CDR3 is 15 amino acids. CDR3 sequence: CASSVGGTGPYGYTF. The CDR3 nucleotides are TGTGCCAGCAGCGTAGGCGGGACAGGGCCCTATGGCTACACCTTC.

The V and J genes are TRBV6-5 and TRBJ1-5; a weak D match, TRBD1 (6 bases). The germline gives CDR1 MNHEY, CDR2 SVGAGI. The V and J ends lost 6 bases and 3 bases respectively, with 9 bases between them. This CDR3 has 13 amino acids. The CDR3 region has the DNA TGTGCCAGCAGAAGACAGGCCAATCAGCCCCAGCATTTT. This gives the protein CASRRQANQPQHF.

Here the CDR3 reads CASSQANEQFF. CDR3 nucleotides: TGTGCCAGCAGCCAAGCAAATGAGCAGTTCTTC. The chain couples TRBV4-2 to TRBJ2-1; D is ambiguous. In germline, CDR1 is LGHNA, CDR2 YNFKEQ. The CDR3 has 11 residues. Deletions cut 1 base from V and 7 bases from J, with 2 bases between.

The CDR3 sequence: CASSALSGKTGTNEKLFF. The CDR3 DNA reads as TGTGCCAGCAGTGCCCTGTCCGGGAAAACAGGGACTAATGAAAAACTGTTTTTT. The chain combines TRBV6-1 with TRBJ1-4; the D gene is possibly TRBD1 (6 bases). Deletions cut 4 bases from V and 2 bases from J, with 20 bases between. Per germline, CDR1 MNHNS and CDR2 SASEGT. The CDR3 has 18 amino acids.

The rearrangement links TRBV2 to TRBJ1-5; TRBD1 is a possible D gene (6 bases). The V end was cut by 4 bases, the J end by 5 bases, with 15 bases between. The germline CDR1 and CDR2 sequences are SNHLY and FYNNEI. This CDR3 spans 15 amino acids. Here the CDR3 DNA reads TGTGCCAGCAGTGCCGAAAGGACAGCTGATCAGCCCCAGCATTTT. Translation: CASSAERTADQPQHF.

The V gene is TRBV5-8, the J gene TRBJ1-2; D is unresolved. Germline loops: CDR1 SGHTS, CDR2 YDEGEE. The CDR3 spans 16 residues. Between the trimmed V and J ends, which lost 1 base and 5 bases, there was a span of 18 bases. The CDR3 here is CASSLFVGVPEYGYTF. As DNA, the CDR3 is TGTGCCAGCAGCTTGTTCGTCGGGGTTCCGGAATATGGCTACACCTTC.

The V call is TRBV7-8, the J call TRBJ1-6, with D possibly TRBD1 on 5 matching bases. The CDR3 consists of 15 residues. Germline V gene sequence: CDR1 SGHVS, CDR2 FQNEAQ. Trimming took 1 base from V and 10 from J, leaving 14 bases between them. The CDR3, as DNA: TGTGCCAGCAGCTTAGGAATCGGGGGATACTCACCCCTCCACTTT. It codes for CASSLGIGGYSPLHF.

V is TRBV2 and J is TRBJ1-4; D is undetermined. Trimming cost V 8 bases and J 6 bases, with 13 bases left between them. The length of the CDR3 is 13 residues. CDR1 is SNHLY and CDR2 is FYNNEI in the germline V gene. CDR3 in DNA: TGTGCCAGCGCCGATGACAAAGATGAAAAACTGTTTTTT. Amino acids: CASADDKDEKLFF.

Details on this clone: Additional DNA sequences in this sample encode the identical CDR3. The chain links TRBV2 to TRBJ2-5; the D gene is possibly TRBD1 (6 bases). The CDR3 spans 12 residues. Germline loops: CDR1 SNHLY, CDR2 FYNNEI. Trimming cost V 6 bases and J 4 bases, with 9 bases left between them. CDR3 sequence (DNA): TGTGCCAGCAGGGGGGCGGGAGAGACCCAGTACTTC. It translates to CASRGAGETQYF.

The chain recombines TRBV6-5 with TRBJ2-7; 8 bases map to TRBD2. The CDR3 loop spans 13 amino acids. Germline CDR1 reads MNHEY; CDR2 reads SVGAGI. V shed 6 bases and J 4 bases; nucleotides not matched to a gene: 5. The CDR3 protein is CASRETSEYEQYF. CDR3 bases: TGTGCCAGCAGGGAGACTAGCGAGTACGAGCAGTACTTC.

The gene calls are TRBV6-2 or TRBV6-3 and TRBJ1-1, with TRBD1 matching 8 bases. With V trimmed by 5 bases and J by 4 bases, 9 bases remained unmatched. This CDR3 is 15 amino acids long. The V gene's germline CDR1 is MNHEY and CDR2 SVGEGT. The CDR3 DNA reads as TGTGCCAGCAGTCCACGGGACAGGAGTTTCACTGAAGCTTTCTTT. Amino acids: CASSPRDRSFTEAFF.

V and J are TRBV5-1 and TRBJ2-3, with D possibly being TRBD1 (6 bases). With 1 base removed from V and 0 bases from J, the gap between germline ends came to 9 bases. Germline assignment: CDR1 SGHRS and CDR2 YFSETQ. This CDR3 spans 15 amino acids. This chain's CDR3 is CASSLTGLSTDTQYF. CDR3 DNA: TGCGCCAGCAGCTTGACAGGGCTAAGCACAGATACGCAGTATTTT.

The V gene is TRBV15, the J gene TRBJ2-5, with 9 bases that match TRBD1. Germline lookup yields CDR1 LNHNV and CDR2 YYDKDF (reference sequence). The CDR3 contains 17 residues. The V and J ends lost 1 base and 0 bases, in that order; junction bases with no gene match: 6. The CDR3 coding sequence is TGTGCCACCAGCAGAGGTACAGACAGGGGGGACCAAGAGACCCAGTACTTC. Translating it yields CATSRGTDRGDQETQYF.

The chain links TRBV27 to TRBJ1-1; D not certain. CDR3 length: 13 amino acids. Trimming removed 2 bases from V and 2 bases from J, with 6 bases in between. The germline V gene encodes CDR1 MNHEY and CDR2 SMNVEV (reference sequence). The CDR3 loop is CASSLALNTEAFF. The DNA of the CDR3 is TGTGCCAGCAGTTTAGCCCTAAACACTGAAGCTTTCTTT.

As concerns this clone: A much bigger clone sits one base away, suggesting this may be a read error. This CDR3 reads CASSWGQSNYGYTF. DNA of the CDR3: TGTGCCAGCAGCTGGGGACAGTCTAACTATGGCTACACCTTC. The chain recombines TRBV5-4 with TRBJ1-2; the match to TRBD1 covers 7 bases. Trimming removed 3 bases from V and 0 bases from J; junction bases left unmatched: 2. There are 14 residues in the CDR3. Looked up from germline, CDR1 is SGHNT and CDR2 is YYREEE (reference sequence).